These 23 T cell receptor beta chains were sequenced from one sample in a study of blood T cell repertoires in COVID-19. Profiling relied on immunoSEQ multiplex PCR, and the TCRdb table lists in-frame clones only, not all of them. The sample has about 250,000 clones; approximately 82% are singletons. Material for sequencing was peripheral blood. The receptors were gathered from a man in his forties with active or convalescent COVID-19.

This sequence joins TRBV18 and TRBJ1-1; possibly TRBD1 for D (6 bases). Per the germline V gene, CDR1 is KGHSH and CDR2 is LQKENI. V lost 2 bases and J lost 4, with 23 bases in between. This CDR3 has 18 residues. This CDR3 reads CASSPEPWVSGQSTEAFF. The CDR3 DNA follows: TGTGCCAGCTCACCAGAACCTTGGGTGTCAGGACAGAGCACTGAAGCTTTCTTT.

The CDR3 sequence is CASSLLAGYSYEQYF. DNA for the CDR3: TGTGCCAGCAGCTTGCTGGCGGGTTACTCCTACGAGCAGTACTTC. V and J are TRBV5-6 and TRBJ2-7, with D tentatively TRBD2 (5 bases). V shed 1 base and J shed 0 bases, with 11 bases lying between them. CDR3 length: 15 residues. Germline lookup yields CDR1 SGHDT and CDR2 YYEEEE.

This clone has a handful of counts. This chain uses TRBV11-3 with TRBJ2-2; D possibly corresponds to TRBD2 (6 bases). CDR3 length: 15 residues. Germline V gene data show CDR1 as SGHNT and CDR2 as YENEEA. V lost 5 bases and J 0 bases, leaving 10 bases between the germline ends. The CDR3 sequence is CASSPGGSNTGELFF. The DNA of the CDR3 is TGTGCCAGCAGCCCCGGAGGGTCGAACACCGGGGAGCTGTTTTTT.

The rearrangement uses TRBV18 and TRBJ1-3, with D unclear. The germline V gene encodes CDR1 KGHSH and CDR2 LQKENI. The V gene lost 5 bases and the J gene lost 0 bases, with 5 bases spanning the gap. CDR3 size: 13 residues. Here the CDR3 reads CASSGVSGNTIYF. The CDR3 region has the DNA TGTGCCAGCTCAGGAGTCTCTGGAAACACCATATATTTT.

This chain links TRBV14 with TRBJ1-3, with 8 bases matching TRBD1. Germline values: CDR1 SGHDN, CDR2 FVKESK. The V gene end was trimmed by 5 bases and the J gene end by 3 bases; junction bases not matched to a gene: 9. The CDR3 covers 16 residues. The CDR3 DNA reads as TGTGCCAGCAGCACCCCAGGGGGCGCCGGTGGAAACACCATATATTTT. This codes for CASSTPGGAGGNTIYF. Variable domain in full (rest from reference TRBV14 and TRBJ1-3): EAGVTQFPSHSVIEKGQTVTLRCDPISGHDNLYWYRRVMGKEIKFLLHFVKESKQDESGMPNNRFLAERTGGTYSTLKVQPAELEDSGVYFCASSTPGGAGGNTIYFGEGSWLTVV.

This clone was seen more than once but under ten times. The chain uses TRBV14 and TRBJ1-1, with D perhaps matching TRBD1 (5 bases). CDR1 and CDR2 from the germline V gene are SGHDN and FVKESK. V lost 4 bases and J 9 bases, leaving 21 bases between the germline ends. This CDR3 contains 15 residues. CDR3 coding DNA: TGTGCCAGCAGCCGCACGACGGGCGGGGGGTCGAAAGCTTTCTTT. This encodes CASSRTTGGGSKAFF. The variable domain in full, with the rest retrieved from reference TRBV14 and TRBJ1-1, is EAGVTQFPSHSVIEKGQTVTLRCDPISGHDNLYWYRRVMGKEIKFLLHFVKESKQDESGMPNNRFLAERTGGTYSTLKVQPAELEDSGVYFCASSRTTGGGSKAFFGQGTRLTVV.

As regards this clone: The identical CDR3 is also encoded by other nucleotide sequences in the sample. The chain recombines TRBV6-5 with TRBJ2-7; 10 nucleotides align to TRBD1. Germline CDR1 and CDR2: MNHEY and SVGAGI. V shed 2 bases, J shed 2 bases, and the junction held 3 bases outside the gene matches. The CDR3 consists of 15 residues. The CDR3 sequence: CASSYRGQGTYEQYF. As DNA, the CDR3 is TGTGCCAGCAGTTACCGGGGACAGGGGACCTACGAGCAGTACTTC.

In its sample, this clone was seen once. The V and J genes are TRBV10-1 and TRBJ2-1; TRBD2 aligns across 7 bases. The J segment lost 4 bases and the V segment lost 6 bases, leaving 12 bases of the junction unmatched. Germline V gene lookup returns CDR1 WNHNN and CDR2 SYGVQD (reference sequence). There are 16 residues in the CDR3. CDR3 sequence reads: CASSPGVAGRYNEQFF. DNA for the CDR3: TGCGCCAGCAGCCCCGGGGTAGCGGGCCGTTACAATGAGCAGTTCTTC.

V usage is TRBV18 and J usage is TRBJ1-3; D unresolved. CDR1 and CDR2 from the germline V gene are KGHSH and LQKENI. The CDR3 totals 17 residues. Trimming left V 0 bases short and J 0 bases short, with 12 bases between. This CDR3 reads CASSPPRSLSSGNTIYF. In nucleotides, the CDR3 is TGTGCCAGCTCACCACCGCGGTCCCTGAGCTCTGGAAACACCATATATTTT. Supplemented by reference TRBV18 and TRBJ1-3, the full variable domain reads NAGVMQNPRHLVRRRGQEARLRCSPMKGHSHVYWYRQLPEEGLKFMVYLQKENIIDESGMPKERFSAEFPKEGPSILRIQQVVRGDSAAYFCASSPPRSLSSGNTIYFGEGSWLTVV.

The V and J genes are TRBV29-1 and TRBJ1-3; 7 positions agree with TRBD1. The junction had 9 bases not matched to a gene; V was cut back by 7 bases and J by 3 bases. The CDR3 length is 14 residues. Germline V gene data show CDR1 as SQVTM and CDR2 as ANQGSEA. The CDR3 sequence: CSARDRVDGNTIYF. The DNA for the CDR3 is TGCAGCGCTCGAGACAGGGTGGATGGAAACACCATATATTTT.

The rearrangement uses TRBV18 and TRBJ1-1; 9 nucleotides agree with TRBD1. With V trimmed by 1 base and J by 1 base, 7 bases remained unmatched. Per germline, CDR1 KGHSH and CDR2 LQKENI. The CDR3 contains 17 residues. CDR3 sequence: CASSPLPPGQGNTEAFF. CDR3 coding DNA: TGTGCCAGCTCACCACTACCTCCGGGACAGGGGAACACTGAAGCTTTCTTT.

The chain couples TRBV19 to TRBJ1-2; D is perhaps TRBD1 (6 bases). The CDR3 covers 16 residues. Deletions cut 4 bases from V and 8 bases from J, with 23 bases between. CDR1 and CDR2 from the germline V gene are LNHDA and SQIVND (reference sequence). Here the CDR3 reads CASSTTDGNPTGGYTF. For the CDR3, the DNA is TGTGCCAGTAGTACGACCGATGGGAACCCGACAGGCGGCTACACCTTC.

This clone has just a few counts. The J gene is TRBJ2-7, the V gene TRBV12-5; possibly TRBD1 for D (5 bases). Germline V lookup: CDR1 LGHNT, CDR2 FRNRAP. The germline V and J ends were trimmed by 2 bases and 5 bases, with 7 bases remaining between them. The CDR3 is 12 residues long. CDR3 sequence reads: CASGLMGHEQYF. CDR3 nucleotide sequence: TGTGCTAGTGGTTTGATGGGGCACGAGCAGTACTTC.

This chain links TRBV10-3 with TRBJ2-4; tentatively, D is TRBD1 (6 bases). This CDR3 comprises 16 residues. The V end was cut by 8 bases, the J end by 0 bases, with 17 bases between. Per the germline V gene, CDR1 is ENHRY and CDR2 is SYGVKD. The CDR3 DNA sequence: TGTGCCATCGGAGAACACAGGGTACCAGCCAAAAACATTCAGTACTTC. Protein product: CAIGEHRVPAKNIQYF.

J is TRBJ2-2 and V is TRBV30; TRBD1 matches 7 bases. The junction had 2 bases not matched to a gene; V was cut back by 3 bases and J by 4 bases. Germline CDR1 and CDR2: GTSNPN and SVGIG (reference sequence). The length of the CDR3 is 13 residues. CDR3 in amino acids: CAWRQGSTGELFF. The CDR3 DNA is TGTGCCTGGAGACAGGGGAGCACCGGGGAGCTGTTTTTT. Using reference TRBV30 and TRBJ2-2 for the parts outside the CDR3, the full variable domain is SQTIHQWPATLVQPVGSPLSLECTVEGTSNPNLYWYRQAAGRGLQLLFYSVGIGQISSEVPQNLSASRPQDRQFILSSKKLLLSDSGFYLCAWRQGSTGELFFGEGSRLTVL.

This rearrangement joins TRBV2 to TRBJ1-4, with 10 bases lining up with TRBD1. CDR3 length: 15 amino acids. Germline V gene data show CDR1 as SNHLY and CDR2 as FYNNEI. The junction had 4 bases not matched to a gene; V was cut back by 2 bases and J by 7 bases. CDR3 sequence: CASSERGQGTEKLFF. The CDR3 DNA follows: TGTGCCAGCAGTGAAAGGGGACAGGGGACTGAAAAACTGTTTTTT.

This clone was found a few times. This chain connects TRBV5-1 to TRBJ2-7; TRBD1 matches 9 bases. Germline V lookup: CDR1 SGHRS, CDR2 YFSETQ. CDR3 length: 15 residues. The ends lost 7 bases at V and 3 bases at J; junction bases unmatched: 11. The CDR3 protein is CASRPGGTGHYEQYF. Here the CDR3 DNA reads TGCGCCAGCCGACCAGGAGGGACAGGGCACTACGAGCAGTACTTC.

The V call is TRBV19, the J call TRBJ1-5; 8 bases agree with TRBD1. Germline-derived CDR1 and CDR2 are LNHDA and SQIVND (reference sequence). The CDR3 length is 17 residues. V shed 6 bases and J 2 bases; nucleotides not matched to a gene: 12. CDR3 region: CASSWGTGPGGNQPQHF. CDR3 sequence (DNA): TGTGCCAGTAGCTGGGGGACAGGCCCTGGAGGCAATCAGCCCCAGCATTTT.

This clone came up a few times. The J gene is TRBJ2-5, the V gene TRBV7-9; 12 positions match TRBD2. The junction had 5 bases not matched to a gene; V was cut back by 4 bases and J by 2 bases. Germline lookup yields CDR1 SEHNR and CDR2 FQNEAQ (reference sequence). This CDR3 has 16 residues. This CDR3 reads CASSSPSGGGQETQYF. CDR3 nucleotide sequence: TGTGCCAGCAGCTCCCCTAGCGGGGGGGGGCAAGAGACCCAGTACTTC.

This chain uses TRBV11-1 with TRBJ2-7, with a weak D call TRBD2 (6 bases). V dropped 5 bases and J dropped 2 bases, with 13 bases sitting between them. Germline V gene data show CDR1 as SGHAT and CDR2 as FQDESV (reference sequence). The CDR3 is 14 amino acids. The CDR3 coding sequence is TGTGCCAGCAGCAGATGGGACTCTACCTACGAGCAGTACTTC. Amino acids: CASSRWDSTYEQYF. Complete variable domain (other parts from reference TRBV11-1 and TRBJ2-7): EAEVAQSPRYKITEKSQAVAFWCDPISGHATLYWYRQILGQGPELLVQFQDESVVDDSQLPKDRFSAERLKGVDSTLKIQPAELGDSAMYLCASSRWDSTYEQYFGPGTRLTVT.

This clone was observed a single time. This chain joins TRBV5-1 and TRBJ1-2, with TRBD1 matching over 9 bases. Germline lookup yields CDR1 SGHRS and CDR2 YFSETQ. The CDR3 runs 14 residues. The junction had 4 bases not matched to a gene; V was cut back by 2 bases and J by 5 bases. As DNA, the CDR3 is TGCGCCAGCAGCTTCGGGACAGGGAATTATGGCTACACCTTC. This sequence encodes CASSFGTGNYGYTF.

This clone was seen a single time. The chain employs TRBV7-9 and TRBJ2-3, with D perhaps TRBD2 (6 bases). V lost 5 bases and J 4 bases, leaving 16 bases between the germline ends. Germline V gene sequence: CDR1 SEHNR, CDR2 FQNEAQ (reference sequence). This CDR3 region has 15 residues. The CDR3 is CASSHRLVAADTQYF. CDR3 sequence (DNA): TGTGCCAGCAGCCATCGGTTGGTAGCGGCAGATACGCAGTATTTT.

At least ten counts were recorded for this clone. The chain uses TRBV3-1 (or the pseudogene TRBV3-2) and TRBJ2-7, with D tentatively TRBD2 (5 bases). Germline loops: CDR1 LGHDT, CDR2 YNNKEL (reference sequence). V was shortened by 4 bases and J by 2 bases, with 15 bases between the two germline ends. There are 15 residues in the CDR3. For the CDR3, the DNA is TGTGCCAGCAGCCCGAGAATGGACGGGGCCTACGAGCAGTACTTC. Translating it yields CASSPRMDGAYEQYF.